The T cell receptor beta chain under discussion was sequenced for a study of blood T cell repertoires in COVID-19. Turning to the study itself: Some COVID-19 samples were acute and others convalescent; all came from the United States, Italy and Spain.

The CDR3 consists of 20 residues. V shed 3 bases and J shed 0 bases, with 23 bases lying between them. Germline values: CDR1 MDHEN, CDR2 SYDVKM. The authors' processing: The authors estimated nucleated cell counts from reference gene primer amplification. Assay used: immunoSEQ multiplex PCR; TCRdb lists only in-frame clones, some missing. The V and J calls and the clone size are those of that table, but D and trimming were determined from the DNA. In the table there are a few hundred thousand clones, 86% of which are singletons. V usage is TRBV28 and J usage is TRBJ2-2, with D perhaps TRBD2 (5 bases). The TCR was taken from a woman between 45 and 60 years old with acute or convalescent COVID-19. The sequenced material came from peripheral blood. The CDR3 sequence: CASSFRLPPILNPNTGELFF. The CDR3 bases are TGTGCCAGCAGTTTCCGACTACCTCCAATTCTGAACCCGAACACCGGGGAGCTGTTTTTT.